These T cell receptor beta chains were read from a single sample in a study of cytomegalovirus exposure and HLA in healthy donors. The protocol was immunoSEQ multiplex PCR, while the TCRdb copy is restricted to in-frame clones and leaves out a portion. The sample lists about 110,000 clones; more than 75% were seen once. The sample was PBMCs. All receptors come from a woman aged 45-60 years in good health and CMV-seropositive. Both conserved end residues are part of each CDR3. A D gene is named only where the DNA matches it firmly. A row's size may be missing; if present it is once, few, many or a size class.

clone_size: -
d_call: TRBD1
v_call: TRBV6-5
j_call: TRBJ2-7
cdr3_aa: CASSRSGTGGNEQYF
cdr3_nt: TGTGCCAGCAGTAGATCCGGGACAGGGGGCAACGAGCAGTACTTC

clone_size: -
d_call: TRBD1
v_call: TRBV5-1
j_call: TRBJ1-6
cdr3_aa: CASSLAPGQGRTLHF
cdr3_nt: TGCGCCAGCAGCTTGGCCCCCGGACAGGGTCGGACCCTCCACTTT

clone_size: -
d_call: TRBD1
v_call: TRBV27
j_call: TRBJ1-2
cdr3_aa: CASSLSGTVPPLLYGYTF
cdr3_nt: TGTGCCAGCAGTTTATCGGGGACAGTACCTCCCCTCCTATATGGCTACACCTTC

clone_size: -
d_call: TRBD1
v_call: TRBV30
j_call: TRBJ1-2
cdr3_aa: CASPLTGGPYGYTF
cdr3_nt: TGTGCCTCCCCCTTAACAGGGGGCCCGTATGGCTACACCTTC

clone_size: -
d_call: TRBD2
v_call: TRBV7-9
j_call: TRBJ2-2
cdr3_aa: CSSSLYDGTSGGAGELFF
cdr3_nt: TGTTCCAGCAGCTTGTACGACGGGACTAGCGGGGGGGCGGGGGAGCTGTTTTTT

clone_size: few
d_call: -
v_call: TRBV6-6
j_call: TRBJ1-4
cdr3_aa: CASKYKGNEKLFF
cdr3_nt: TGTGCCAGCAAGTATAAGGGGAATGAAAAACTGTTTTTT

clone_size: -
d_call: TRBD1
v_call: TRBV19
j_call: TRBJ2-6
cdr3_aa: CASSIKWTGEGRWANVLTF
cdr3_nt: TGTGCCAGTAGTATCAAGTGGACAGGGGAAGGTCGGTGGGCCAACGTCCTGACTTTC

clone_size: -
d_call: -
v_call: TRBV10-3
j_call: TRBJ2-5
cdr3_aa: CAISEGGETQYF
cdr3_nt: TGTGCCATCAGTGAAGGGGGAGAGACCCAGTACTTC

clone_size: -
d_call: -
v_call: TRBV6-6
j_call: TRBJ1-4
cdr3_aa: CASSPQFGEKLFF
cdr3_nt: TGTGCCAGCAGTCCCCAATTCGGGGAAAAACTGTTTTTT

clone_size: few
d_call: -
v_call: TRBV30
j_call: TRBJ1-1
cdr3_aa: CAWDSGGLNTEAFF
cdr3_nt: TGTGCCTGGGATAGTGGAGGTTTGAACACTGAAGCTTTCTTT

clone_size: -
d_call: TRBD1
v_call: TRBV6-6
j_call: TRBJ1-3
cdr3_aa: CASTLRQGGSGNTIYF
cdr3_nt: TGTGCCAGCACACTGAGACAGGGGGGCTCTGGAAACACCATATATTTT

clone_size: -
d_call: TRBD1
v_call: TRBV7-2
j_call: TRBJ1-2
cdr3_aa: CASSLAGQAESGYGYTF
cdr3_nt: TGTGCCAGCAGCTTAGCGGGACAGGCCGAGTCAGGGTATGGCTACACCTTC

clone_size: -
d_call: -
v_call: TRBV18
j_call: TRBJ2-2
cdr3_aa: CASSPWTDYTGELFF
cdr3_nt: TGTGCCAGCTCACCATGGACAGATTATACCGGGGAGCTGTTTTTT

clone_size: -
d_call: -
v_call: TRBV4-3
j_call: TRBJ1-6
cdr3_aa: CASSQGQPLKNSYNSPLHF
cdr3_nt: TGCGCCAGCAGCCAAGGACAGCCTCTTAAGAACTCCTATAATTCACCCCTCCACTTT

clone_size: -
d_call: -
v_call: TRBV28
j_call: TRBJ1-1
cdr3_aa: CASSSIGDTEAFF
cdr3_nt: TGTGCCAGCAGTTCCATCGGGGACACTGAAGCTTTCTTT

clone_size: -
d_call: TRBD1
v_call: TRBV30
j_call: TRBJ1-1
cdr3_aa: CAWREGARTEAFF
cdr3_nt: TGTGCCTGGAGGGAGGGGGCGCGCACTGAAGCTTTCTTT

clone_size: -
d_call: TRBD1
v_call: TRBV5-4
j_call: TRBJ1-2
cdr3_aa: CASSSGTVRNYGYTF
cdr3_nt: TGTGCCAGCAGCTCAGGGACAGTCCGTAACTATGGCTACACCTTC

clone_size: -
d_call: TRBD1
v_call: TRBV11-2
j_call: TRBJ1-2
cdr3_aa: CASSLTGDYGYTF
cdr3_nt: TGTGCCAGCAGCCTGACAGGGGACTATGGCTACACCTTC

clone_size: -
d_call: TRBD2
v_call: TRBV7-7
j_call: TRBJ2-2
cdr3_aa: CASSPGGAGATGELFF
cdr3_nt: TGTGCCAGCAGCCCCGGGGGGGCAGGGGCCACCGGGGAGCTGTTTTTT

clone_size: few
d_call: TRBD1
v_call: TRBV10-3
j_call: TRBJ1-2
cdr3_aa: CAISAGGDRYGYTF
cdr3_nt: TGTGCCATCAGTGCAGGGGGCGATCGCTATGGCTACACCTTC

clone_size: -
d_call: TRBD1
v_call: TRBV2
j_call: TRBJ1-1
cdr3_aa: CATYRDRGYEAFF
cdr3_nt: TGTGCCACATATCGGGACAGAGGCTATGAAGCTTTCTTT

clone_size: few
d_call: -
v_call: TRBV14
j_call: TRBJ1-3
cdr3_aa: CASSQLTGAGNTIYF
cdr3_nt: TGTGCCAGCAGCCAATTGACGGGAGCTGGAAACACCATATATTTT

clone_size: -
d_call: TRBD1
v_call: TRBV28
j_call: TRBJ1-2
cdr3_aa: CASSLMDRVVNYGYTF
cdr3_nt: TGTGCCAGCAGTTTAATGGACAGGGTAGTTAACTATGGCTACACCTTC

clone_size: -
d_call: -
v_call: TRBV30
j_call: TRBJ2-7
cdr3_aa: CAWDSGGEQYF
cdr3_nt: TGTGCCTGGGATTCAGGTGGCGAGCAGTACTTC

clone_size: once
d_call: -
v_call: TRBV28
j_call: TRBJ1-1
cdr3_aa: CASSLPSGHNTEAFF
cdr3_nt: TGTGCCAGCAGTTTACCCTCGGGTCATAACACTGAAGCTTTCTTT

clone_size: -
d_call: -
v_call: TRBV7-9
j_call: TRBJ2-7
cdr3_aa: CASSPRAGVYEQYF
cdr3_nt: TGTGCCAGCAGCCCAAGAGCAGGGGTGTACGAGCAGTACTTC

clone_size: -
d_call: TRBD1
v_call: TRBV19
j_call: TRBJ1-5
cdr3_aa: CASSISRGDQPQHF
cdr3_nt: TGTGCCAGTAGTATAAGCAGGGGGGATCAGCCCCAGCATTTT

clone_size: few
d_call: -
v_call: TRBV5-4
j_call: TRBJ2-1
cdr3_aa: CASSSGASGDNEQFF
cdr3_nt: TGTGCCAGCAGCTCCGGGGCGTCGGGGGACAATGAGCAGTTCTTC

clone_size: -
d_call: -
v_call: TRBV5-1
j_call: TRBJ2-3
cdr3_aa: CASSLGAGTDTQYF
cdr3_nt: TGCGCCAGCAGCTTGGGAGCGGGCACAGATACGCAGTATTTT

clone_size: once
d_call: -
v_call: TRBV7-9
j_call: TRBJ2-7
cdr3_aa: CSSSLERNEQYF
cdr3_nt: TGTTCCAGCAGCTTAGAGAGGAACGAGCAGTACTTC

clone_size: -
d_call: TRBD1
v_call: TRBV6-1
j_call: TRBJ1-2
cdr3_aa: CASTPTGAINYGYTF
cdr3_nt: TGTGCCAGCACCCCGACAGGGGCAATTAACTATGGCTACACCTTC

clone_size: -
d_call: TRBD1
v_call: TRBV19
j_call: TRBJ2-5
cdr3_aa: CASSISRPGQGETQYF
cdr3_nt: TGTGCCAGTAGTATATCACGACCGGGACAGGGGGAGACCCAGTACTTC

clone_size: few
d_call: -
v_call: TRBV7-8
j_call: TRBJ1-2
cdr3_aa: CASSLGTPQGYGYTF
cdr3_nt: TGTGCCAGCAGCTTAGGAACTCCACAGGGATACGGCTACACCTTC

clone_size: -
d_call: -
v_call: TRBV30
j_call: TRBJ1-6
cdr3_aa: CAWSGVGQASSYNSPLHF
cdr3_nt: TGTGCCTGGAGTGGGGTTGGGCAGGCGAGCTCCTATAATTCACCCCTCCACTTT

clone_size: few
d_call: TRBD1
v_call: TRBV4-3
j_call: TRBJ1-2
cdr3_aa: CASSFRTGTTTLYGYTF
cdr3_nt: TGCGCCAGCAGCTTCCGGACAGGGACCACGACTCTTTATGGCTACACCTTC

clone_size: -
d_call: -
v_call: TRBV12-1
j_call: TRBJ1-3
cdr3_aa: CASSFGGQGRSGNTIYF
cdr3_nt: TGTGCCAGCAGCTTTGGGGGACAGGGTCGGTCTGGAAACACCATATATTTT

clone_size: -
d_call: TRBD1
v_call: TRBV5-1
j_call: TRBJ2-1
cdr3_aa: CASSLAGGTGGHSSYNEQFF
cdr3_nt: TGCGCCAGCAGCTTGGCCGGGGGGACAGGGGGTCACAGCTCCTACAATGAGCAGTTCTTC

clone_size: -
d_call: TRBD1
v_call: TRBV9
j_call: TRBJ1-1
cdr3_aa: CASSVAGTAIMSEAFF
cdr3_nt: TGTGCCAGCAGCGTAGCCGGGACAGCTATTATGAGTGAAGCTTTCTTT

clone_size: -
d_call: -
v_call: TRBV10-3
j_call: TRBJ2-7
cdr3_aa: CAISSGAYYEQYF
cdr3_nt: TGTGCCATCAGTTCTGGGGCCTACTACGAGCAGTACTTC

clone_size: -
d_call: TRBD1
v_call: TRBV28
j_call: TRBJ1-5
cdr3_aa: CASSPWTGGVYGNQPQHF
cdr3_nt: TGTGCCAGCAGTCCTTGGACAGGGGGTGTGTATGGTAATCAGCCCCAGCATTTT

clone_size: -
d_call: -
v_call: TRBV5-1
j_call: TRBJ1-1
cdr3_aa: CASSPGVPEAFF
cdr3_nt: TGCGCCAGCAGCCCAGGGGTGCCTGAAGCTTTCTTT

clone_size: -
d_call: -
v_call: TRBV5-4
j_call: TRBJ2-3
cdr3_aa: CASSRAGASTDTQYF
cdr3_nt: TGTGCCAGCAGTAGGGCGGGGGCCAGCACAGATACGCAGTATTTT

clone_size: -
d_call: TRBD1
v_call: TRBV5-1
j_call: TRBJ2-2
cdr3_aa: CASSSQGADTGELFF
cdr3_nt: TGCGCCAGCAGCTCACAGGGGGCCGACACCGGGGAGCTGTTTTTT

clone_size: few
d_call: -
v_call: TRBV28
j_call: TRBJ1-6
cdr3_aa: CASSKGQLYNSPLHF
cdr3_nt: TGTGCCAGCAGTAAGGGACAACTCTATAATTCACCCCTCCACTTT

clone_size: -
d_call: TRBD1
v_call: TRBV10-3
j_call: TRBJ1-6
cdr3_aa: CAITLDRDSPLHF
cdr3_nt: TGTGCCATCACCCTAGACAGGGACTCACCCCTCCACTTT

clone_size: -
d_call: -
v_call: TRBV29-1
j_call: TRBJ2-7
cdr3_aa: CSVDRRGEQYF
cdr3_nt: TGCAGCGTTGACAGAAGAGGCGAGCAGTACTTC

clone_size: -
d_call: -
v_call: TRBV28
j_call: TRBJ2-1
cdr3_aa: CASRSPGGLSSYNEQFF
cdr3_nt: TGTGCCAGCAGGTCGCCGGGGGGCCTGAGCTCCTACAATGAGCAGTTCTTC

clone_size: -
d_call: TRBD1
v_call: TRBV30
j_call: TRBJ1-5
cdr3_aa: CAWRGRTGGPMGSNQPQHF
cdr3_nt: TGTGCCTGGAGGGGACGGACAGGGGGTCCTATGGGTAGCAATCAGCCCCAGCATTTT

clone_size: -
d_call: -
v_call: TRBV5-6
j_call: TRBJ2-2
cdr3_aa: CASSLAGVTGELFF
cdr3_nt: TGTGCCAGCAGCTTGGCAGGGGTCACCGGGGAGCTGTTTTTT

clone_size: -
d_call: -
v_call: TRBV7-6
j_call: TRBJ1-1
cdr3_aa: CASSLGVGEGTEAFF
cdr3_nt: TGTGCCAGCAGCTTAGGAGTTGGGGAGGGCACTGAAGCTTTCTTT

clone_size: few
d_call: -
v_call: TRBV5-4
j_call: TRBJ1-1
cdr3_aa: CASSFDRSTEAFF
cdr3_nt: TGTGCCAGCAGCTTTGACAGGAGCACTGAAGCTTTCTTT

clone_size: once
d_call: -
v_call: TRBV27
j_call: TRBJ1-5
cdr3_aa: CASSFRQVPNYSNQPQHF
cdr3_nt: TGTGCCAGCAGTTTCCGGCAGGTCCCTAATTATAGCAATCAGCCCCAGCATTTT

clone_size: -
d_call: -
v_call: TRBV6-5
j_call: TRBJ1-6
cdr3_aa: CASSYSRFDSPLHF
cdr3_nt: TGTGCCAGCAGTTACTCGAGGTTTGATTCACCCCTCCACTTT

clone_size: -
d_call: -
v_call: TRBV11-2
j_call: TRBJ2-1
cdr3_aa: CASSLFDEQFF
cdr3_nt: TGTGCCAGCAGCTTATTCGATGAGCAGTTCTTC

clone_size: -
d_call: TRBD1
v_call: TRBV5-1
j_call: TRBJ2-5
cdr3_aa: CASSRGQGEETQYF
cdr3_nt: TGCGCCAGCAGCCGCGGACAGGGGGAAGAGACCCAGTACTTC

clone_size: -
d_call: -
v_call: TRBV7-6
j_call: TRBJ2-7
cdr3_aa: CASSFSPYEQYF
cdr3_nt: TGTGCCAGCAGCTTTAGTCCGTACGAGCAGTACTTC

clone_size: -
d_call: -
v_call: TRBV7-9
j_call: TRBJ2-1
cdr3_aa: CASSLVGANNREFF
cdr3_nt: TGTGCCAGCAGCTTAGTGGGCGCGAACAACCGCGAGTTCTTC

clone_size: -
d_call: -
v_call: TRBV7-2
j_call: TRBJ1-2
cdr3_aa: CASSSPGEEGYYGYTF
cdr3_nt: TGTGCCAGCAGCTCCCCAGGGGAAGAGGGGTACTATGGCTACACCTTC

clone_size: once
d_call: -
v_call: TRBV7-6
j_call: TRBJ2-5
cdr3_aa: CASSYPSALQETQYF
cdr3_nt: TGTGCCAGCAGCTACCCCAGTGCCCTCCAAGAGACCCAGTACTTC

clone_size: -
d_call: -
v_call: TRBV7-3
j_call: TRBJ2-3
cdr3_aa: CASSRTPVGDTQYF
cdr3_nt: TGTGCCAGCAGCCGGACTCCGGTGGGAGATACGCAGTATTTT